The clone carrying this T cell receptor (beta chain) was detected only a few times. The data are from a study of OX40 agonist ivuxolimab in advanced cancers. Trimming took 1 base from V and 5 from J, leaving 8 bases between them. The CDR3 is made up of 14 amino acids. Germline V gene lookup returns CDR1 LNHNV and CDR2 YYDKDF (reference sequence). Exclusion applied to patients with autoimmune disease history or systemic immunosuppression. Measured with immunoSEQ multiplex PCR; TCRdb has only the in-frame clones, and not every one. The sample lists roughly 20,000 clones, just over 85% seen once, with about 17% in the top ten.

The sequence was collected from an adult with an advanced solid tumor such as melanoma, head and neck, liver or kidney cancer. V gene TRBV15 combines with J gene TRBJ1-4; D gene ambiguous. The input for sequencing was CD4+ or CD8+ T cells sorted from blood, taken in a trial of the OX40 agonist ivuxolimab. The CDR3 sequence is CATSRADKNEKLFF. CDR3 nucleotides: TGTGCCACCAGCAGAGCTGACAAAAATGAAAAACTGTTTTTT.